The 30 T cell receptor beta chains given below trace back to one sample, sequenced in a study of T cells after yellow fever vaccination (dated by TCRdb to about 2019). In the paper's terms, the treatment or condition label means: live attenuated yellow fever vaccine strain. The method was 5' RACE. The sequencer listed for this sample is Illumina NovaSeq 6000. TCRdb took the public reads, trimmed them with fastp at Q25, ran MiXCR for clone calling and kept in-frame beta chains. Each record represents a unique CDR3 protein, reported with the most common genes and DNA among its rows. The sample data list 300,000 to 350,000 distinct CDR3 sequences, and 3.5% to 4.5% of these were observed just once. The ten top clones hold 15% to 20% of the sample. This material consisted of PBMCs, taken 15 days after the yellow fever booster vaccination. All receptors derive from a young man who received the YFV17D yellow fever vaccine.

CDR3 bases: TGTGCCAGCAGTTTAAGGTTGTCAGGGAATTCACCCCTCCACTTT. It encodes CASSLRLSGNSPLHF. The rearrangement links TRBV28 to TRBJ1-6; TRBD1 might be the D (5 bases). Germline V CDR1 and CDR2: MDHEN, SYDVKM. Deletions cut 2 bases from V and 7 bases from J, with 12 bases between. This CDR3 has 15 residues.

The chain carries TRBV5-4 and TRBJ2-1; 8 positions match TRBD2. The junction had 16 bases not matched to a gene; V was cut back by 4 bases and J by 7 bases. The CDR3 is 17 amino acids. Germline V lookup: CDR1 SGHNT, CDR2 YYREEE (reference sequence). The CDR3 loop reads CASSPRLGGAIGNEQFF. In DNA, the CDR3 is TGTGCCAGCAGCCCGCGACTCGGGGGGGCCATCGGTAATGAGCAGTTCTTC.

The J gene is TRBJ1-4, the V gene TRBV4-1; D gene uncertain. The CDR3 is made up of 16 amino acids. Germline V CDR1 and CDR2: MGHRA, YSYEKL. Between the trimmed V and J ends, which lost 1 base and 0 bases, there was a span of 9 bases. The CDR3 sequence: CASSQAEYATNEKLFF. As DNA, the CDR3 is TGCGCCAGCAGCCAAGCTGAATATGCAACTAATGAAAAACTGTTTTTT.

This clonotype was counted ten times or more. The chain is built from TRBV7-2 and TRBJ1-5; D remains unclear. The CDR3 length is 15 residues. The germline gives CDR1 SGHTA, CDR2 FQGNSA. Trimming took 0 bases from V and 4 from J, leaving 10 bases between them. DNA of the CDR3: TGTGCCAGCAGCTTAGCCTACGGTGGGAATCAGCCCCAGCATTTT. The encoded protein is CASSLAYGGNQPQHF. Using reference TRBV7-2 and TRBJ1-5 for the parts outside the CDR3, the full variable domain is GAGVSQSPSNKVTEKGKDVELRCDPISGHTALYWYRQSLGQGLEFLIYFQGNSAPDKSGLPSDRFSAERTGGSVSTLTIQRTQQEDSAVYLCASSLAYGGNQPQHFGDGTRLSIL.

The sample holds many counts of this clonotype. J is TRBJ2-5 and V is TRBV29-1, with 12 bases that match TRBD2. The CDR3 spans 15 residues. Germline V gene lookup returns CDR1 SQVTM and CDR2 ANQGSEA. V trimming: 1 base; J trimming: 5 bases; junction bases outside the gene matches: 5. The chain's CDR3 is CSVEGTSGVLETQYF. The DNA of the CDR3 is TGCAGCGTTGAAGGGACTAGCGGGGTGTTGGAGACCCAGTACTTC.

The J gene is TRBJ2-1, the V gene TRBV7-2; 10 positions match TRBD2. The germline CDR1 and CDR2 sequences are SGHTA and FQGNSA. The CDR3 is 16 residues long. V was clipped by 6 bases and J by 2 bases; unmatched bases: 7. The CDR3 sequence: CASRAGGPGAYNEQFF. CDR3 coding DNA: TGTGCCAGCAGAGCGGGGGGGCCGGGGGCCTACAATGAGCAGTTCTTC.

This clonotype was observed many times. This rearrangement joins TRBV7-8 to TRBJ1-5, with TRBD1 matching over 7 bases. With 5 bases clipped from V and 7 bases from J, the junction kept 11 bases outside the gene matches. The germline gives CDR1 SGHVS, CDR2 FQNEAQ. This CDR3 region has 15 residues. CDR3 protein: CASSIGKGARQPQHF. The CDR3 nucleotides are TGTGCCAGCAGCATCGGAAAGGGGGCAAGGCAGCCCCAGCATTTT.

The sample holds a few counts of this clonotype. The rearrangement joins TRBV20-1 to TRBJ2-7; weak D call: TRBD1 (7 bases). This CDR3 has 13 residues. The V gene's germline CDR1 is DFQATT and CDR2 SNEGSKA (reference sequence). Trimming shortened V by 3 bases and J by 3 bases, and 12 bases separated the two germline ends. Written as DNA, the CDR3 is TGCAGTGCTAGTCAGGGGGGTCACTACGAGCAGTACTTC. As protein: CSASQGGHYEQYF.

Only a few counts were recorded for this clonotype. This chain connects TRBV5-1 to TRBJ2-7; a weak D match, TRBD2 (5 bases). The CDR3 length is 14 residues. The V end was cut by 0 bases, the J end by 6 bases, with 13 bases between. Germline loops: CDR1 SGHRS, CDR2 YFSETQ. The CDR3 nucleotides are TGCGCCAGCAGCTTGGATCCGAGGGCGGGCGAGCAGTACGTC. This sequence encodes CASSLDPRAGEQYV.

This clonotype was picked up many times. The chain uses TRBV21-1 and TRBJ2-5; the table's D gene call, TRBD2, was not cross checked with the DNA. TRBV21-1 is marked as a pseudogene. This CDR3 has 16 amino acids. The CDR3 region has the DNA TGTGCCAGCAGCGCCCTCCCCCTAGCGGTACAAGAGACCCAGTACTTC. It translates to CASSALPLAVQETQYF.

This clonotype came up many times. The chain joins TRBV7-2 to TRBJ2-3, with D perhaps assigned TRBD1 or TRBD2 (6 bases each). The V and J ends lost 1 base and 0 bases respectively, with 14 bases between them. The CDR3 sequence is 17 residues long. Germline-derived CDR1 and CDR2 are SGHTA and FQGNSA. The DNA for the CDR3 is TGTGCCAGCAGCTTAGAGGGGGGATTTTCTAGCACAGATACGCAGTATTTT. It is translated as CASSLEGGFSSTDTQYF.

Comments on this clonotype: The junction does not match germline at one end; this may be a read error. This sequence joins TRBV18 and TRBJ2-1, with TRBD1 matching 7 bases. CDR3 length equals 15 residues. Per germline, CDR1 KGHSH and CDR2 LQKENI. The CDR3 DNA is TGTGCCAGCTCACCGTCCGGCAGGGGGAGAAATGAGCGGTTCTTC. Translated: CASSPSGRGRNERFF.

This clonotype was counted many times. This chain connects TRBV15 to TRBJ1-4, with 7 bases identical to TRBD1. This CDR3 has 15 amino acids. Looked up from germline, CDR1 is LNHNV and CDR2 is YYDKDF (reference sequence). With 1 base clipped from V and 8 bases from J, the junction kept 7 bases outside the gene matches. For the CDR3, the DNA is TGTGCCACCAGCAGAGGACAGGGCAAGGAGGAAAAACTGTTTTTT. Protein sequence: CATSRGQGKEEKLFF. Based on the CDR3 plus reference TRBV15 and TRBJ1-4, the full variable domain is DAMVIQNPRYQVTQFGKPVTLSCSQTLNHNVMYWYQQKSSQAPKLLFHYYDKDFNNEADTPDNFQSRRPNTSFCFLDIRSPGLGDTAMYLCATSRGQGKEEKLFFGSGTQLSVL.

This clonotype was found a few times. V usage is TRBV5-5 and J usage is TRBJ2-2; D is unclear. There are 15 residues in the CDR3. Germline V gives CDR1 SGHKS, CDR2 YYEKEE (reference sequence). Trimming took 0 bases from V and 4 from J, leaving 10 bases between them. CDR3 in amino acids: CASSLGSRGTGELFF. CDR3 bases: TGTGCCAGCAGCTTGGGGTCCCGAGGCACCGGGGAGCTGTTTTTT.

This clonotype appeared many times. The CDR3 nucleotides are TGTGCCAGCACCCGAATAGCGGGGGGTGACGGGCAGTACTTC. Translated, it gives CASTRIAGGDGQYF. V is TRBV7-8 and J is TRBJ2-7; 10 bases are shared with TRBD2. The V and J ends lost 7 bases and 9 bases, in that order; junction bases with no gene match: 12. Germline V gene lookup returns CDR1 SGHVS and CDR2 FQNEAQ. This CDR3 has 14 residues.

This clonotype was counted a few times. The chain recombines TRBV27 with TRBJ2-7; 8 bases fit TRBD1. V was pared by 10 bases and J by 6 bases, with 8 bases of the junction left unmatched. Germline assignment: CDR1 MNHEY and CDR2 SMNVEV (reference sequence). CDR3 length: 12 amino acids. The CDR3 sequence is CAKQGDEGEQYV. In DNA form, the CDR3 reads TGTGCCAAACAGGGGGACGAGGGCGAGCAGTACGTC.

Details on this clonotype: A much larger clone differs by one base, so this may be a read error. J is TRBJ2-1 and V is TRBV11-2, with 9 bases matching TRBD2. Germline V gene data show CDR1 as SGHAT and CDR2 as FQNNGV. This CDR3 is built from 16 residues. The CDR3 loop is CASSLDLWRGGNVQFF. The CDR3 DNA reads TGTGCCAGCAGCTTAGATCTTTGGCGGGGGGGCAATGTGCAGTTCTTC.

A few counts support this clonotype. V is TRBV5-1 and J is TRBJ2-1; D is unresolved. Looked up from germline, CDR1 is SGHRS and CDR2 is YFSETQ. The V and J ends lost 0 bases and 8 bases respectively, with 6 bases between them. This CDR3 has 12 amino acids. The CDR3 region has the DNA TGCGCCAGCAGCTTGGTAGACGATGAGCAGTTCTTC. The encoded protein is CASSLVDDEQFF.

V is TRBV5-4 and J is TRBJ2-5; D remains ambiguous. The V and J ends lost 4 bases and 2 bases respectively, with 12 bases between them. The CDR3 has 14 residues. Germline V CDR1 and CDR2: SGHNT, YYREEE (reference sequence). The CDR3 bases are TGTGCCAGCAGCGAAGGATACAGACAAGAGACCCAGTACTTC. It encodes CASSEGYRQETQYF.

This clonotype was counted many times. This chain links TRBV7-3 with TRBJ2-3, with 16 positions matching TRBD2. J was trimmed by 2 bases and V by 5 bases; bases with no gene match: 4. Germline lookup yields CDR1 SGHTA and CDR2 FQGTGA. CDR3 length equals 17 residues. The CDR3 sequence: CASSPGLAGGPTDTQYF. CDR3 nucleotides: TGTGCCAGCAGCCCGGGACTAGCGGGGGGGCCCACAGATACGCAGTATTTT.

The CDR3 DNA reads TGTGCCAGCAGATCCTATTCACCCCTCCACTTT. This gives the protein CASRSYSPLHF. V usage is TRBV6-5 and J usage is TRBJ1-6; D is undetermined. The germline V gene encodes CDR1 MNHEY and CDR2 SVGAGI. Trimming left V 6 bases short and J 8 bases short, with 5 bases between. The CDR3 has 11 residues.

This clonotype was seen only a few times. V usage is TRBV7-3 and J usage is TRBJ2-3, with D perhaps given as TRBD1 or TRBD2 (5 bases each). CDR1 and CDR2 (germline): SGHTA, FQGTGA. This CDR3 has 15 amino acids. Trimming pared 5 bases from V and 2 bases from J, leaving 14 bases between. CDR3 protein: CASSRRGPPTDTQYF. DNA of the CDR3: TGTGCCAGCAGCCGCCGGGGACCCCCCACAGATACGCAGTATTTT.

This clonotype was seen ten or more times. CDR3 protein: CSARGGGGSEQFF. Written as DNA, the CDR3 is TGCAGTGCTAGAGGTGGCGGGGGCAGTGAGCAGTTCTTC. V and J are TRBV20-1 and TRBJ2-1; possibly TRBD2 for D (7 bases). Germline loops: CDR1 DFQATT, CDR2 SNEGSKA (reference sequence). The CDR3 is 13 amino acids. V was clipped by 1 base and J by 9 bases, with 13 bases between them.

This clonotype was counted ten times or more. The chain uses TRBV4-3 and TRBJ2-5, with 10 bases identical to TRBD2. Looked up from germline, CDR1 is LGHNA and CDR2 is YSLEER. The J segment lost 0 bases and the V segment lost 0 bases, leaving 13 bases of the junction unmatched. This CDR3 has 20 residues. This CDR3 reads CASSQDGWASGGAYQETQYF. CDR3 DNA sequence: TGCGCCAGCAGCCAAGATGGTTGGGCTAGCGGGGGAGCATACCAAGAGACCCAGTACTTC.

The table lists this clonotype with many counts. V is TRBV6-5 and J is TRBJ2-1; D is possibly TRBD1 (6 bases). The V and J ends lost 6 bases and 8 bases respectively, with 14 bases between them. Per germline, CDR1 MNHEY and CDR2 SVGAGI. The CDR3 spans 13 residues. The CDR3 coding sequence is TGTGCCAGCAGCAGTAGGGGGACCGATGAGCAGTTCTTC. As protein: CASSSRGTDEQFF.

The chain recombines TRBV18 with TRBJ2-1; TRBD2 matches at 7 bases. The CDR3 contains 14 residues. CDR1 and CDR2 from the germline V gene are KGHSH and LQKENI. V dropped 2 bases and J dropped 6; count of bases not matched to a gene: 4. This CDR3 reads CASSPMSGANEQFF. DNA for the CDR3: TGTGCCAGCTCACCAATGAGCGGGGCCAATGAGCAGTTCTTC.

This clonotype showed up just a few times. This chain joins TRBV24-1 and TRBJ2-1; D gene uncertain. Germline assignment: CDR1 KGHDR and CDR2 SFDVKD. The CDR3 extends over 13 amino acids. Trimming left V 9 bases short and J 5 bases short, with 13 bases between. The CDR3: CATSLGIDNEQFF. The CDR3 nucleotides read TGTGCCACCTCTTTGGGGATCGACAATGAGCAGTTCTTC.

This clonotype was counted a few times. The chain is built from TRBV19 and TRBJ2-6; no definite D call. This CDR3 is built from 15 residues. The V end was cut by 3 bases, the J end by 1 base, with 7 bases between. Germline V gene sequence: CDR1 LNHDA, CDR2 SQIVND (reference sequence). CDR3 DNA sequence: TGTGCCAGTAGTATCAGGTTTTCTGGGGCCAACGTCCTGACTTTC. Its translation is CASSIRFSGANVLTF. The complete variable domain, with remaining parts taken from reference TRBV19 and TRBJ2-6, reads DGGITQSPKYLFRKEGQNVTLSCEQNLNHDAMYWYRQDPGQGLRLIYYSQIVNDFQKGDIAEGYSVSREKKESFPLTVTSAQKNPTAFYLCASSIRFSGANVLTFGAGSRLTVL.

This clonotype was seen at least ten times. The rearrangement uses TRBV28 and TRBJ1-2, with D unresolved. The V and J ends lost 3 bases and 8 bases respectively, with 16 bases between them. The germline V gene has CDR1 MDHEN and CDR2 SYDVKM. The CDR3 has 14 amino acids. This chain's CDR3 is CASSLALQAYGYTF. CDR3 coding DNA: TGTGCCAGCAGTTTGGCCCTCCAAGCGTACGGCTACACCTTC.

This clonotype has a handful of counts. The chain combines TRBV27 with TRBJ2-6, with TRBD1 matching over 9 bases. There are 18 residues in the CDR3. The V segment lost 4 bases and the J segment 0 bases; nucleotides outside the gene matches: 7. Germline V gene lookup returns CDR1 MNHEY and CDR2 SMNVEV (reference sequence). The CDR3 DNA follows: TGTGCCAGCAGTTCTTACAGGGGGCTTCTCTCTGGGGCCAACGTCCTGACTTTC. Its protein product is CASSSYRGLLSGANVLTF.